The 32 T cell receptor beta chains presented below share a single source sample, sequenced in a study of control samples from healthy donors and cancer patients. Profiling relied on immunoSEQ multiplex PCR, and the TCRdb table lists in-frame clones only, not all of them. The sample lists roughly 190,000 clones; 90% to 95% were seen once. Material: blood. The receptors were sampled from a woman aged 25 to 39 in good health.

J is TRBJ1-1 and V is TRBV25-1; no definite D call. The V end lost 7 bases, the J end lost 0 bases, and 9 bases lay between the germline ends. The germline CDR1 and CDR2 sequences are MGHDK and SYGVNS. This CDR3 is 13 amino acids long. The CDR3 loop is CASKGHMNTEAFF. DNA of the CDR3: TGTGCCAGCAAGGGCCACATGAACACTGAAGCTTTCTTT.

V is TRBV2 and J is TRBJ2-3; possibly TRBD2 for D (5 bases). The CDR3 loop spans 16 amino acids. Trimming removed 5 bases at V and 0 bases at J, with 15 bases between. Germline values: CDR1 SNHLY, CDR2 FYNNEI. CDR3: CASSPPSTLSTDTQYF. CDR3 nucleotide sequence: TGTGCCAGCAGTCCTCCTAGCACACTGAGCACAGATACGCAGTATTTT.

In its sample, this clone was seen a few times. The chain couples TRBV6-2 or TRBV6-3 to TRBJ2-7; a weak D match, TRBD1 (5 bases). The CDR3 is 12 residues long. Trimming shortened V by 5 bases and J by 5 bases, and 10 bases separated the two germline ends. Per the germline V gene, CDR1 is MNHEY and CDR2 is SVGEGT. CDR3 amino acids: CASSPDSHEQYF. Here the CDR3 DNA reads TGTGCCAGCAGTCCCGACAGCCACGAGCAGTACTTC.

The CDR3 is CASSPRREGTEAFF. CDR3 bases: TGTGCCAGCTCACCCCGGAGGGAAGGGACTGAAGCTTTCTTT. The J gene is TRBJ1-1, the V gene TRBV18; D unclear. Germline-derived CDR1 and CDR2 are KGHSH and LQKENI. CDR3 length: 14 residues. V was trimmed by 3 bases and J by 5 bases, leaving 13 bases between them.

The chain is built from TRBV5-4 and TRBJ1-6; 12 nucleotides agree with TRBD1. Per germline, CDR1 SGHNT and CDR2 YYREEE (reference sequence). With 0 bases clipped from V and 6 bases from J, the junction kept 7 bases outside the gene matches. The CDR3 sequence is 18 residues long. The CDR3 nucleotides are TGTGCCAGCAGCTTGGCCTCCGGGACAGGGGGCGCTAATTCACCCCTCCACTTT. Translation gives CASSLASGTGGANSPLHF.

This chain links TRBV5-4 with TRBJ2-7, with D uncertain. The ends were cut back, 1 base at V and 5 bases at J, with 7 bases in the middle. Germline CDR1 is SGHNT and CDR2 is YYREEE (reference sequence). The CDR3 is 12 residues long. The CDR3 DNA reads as TGTGCCAGCAGCTTGCGCTACAACGAGCAGTACTTC. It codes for CASSLRYNEQYF. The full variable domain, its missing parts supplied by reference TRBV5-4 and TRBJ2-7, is ETGVTQSPTHLIKTRGQQVTLRCSSQSGHNTVSWYQQALGQGPQFIFQYYREEENGRGNFPPRFSGLQFPNYSSELNVNALELDDSALYLCASSLRYNEQYFGPGTRLTVT.

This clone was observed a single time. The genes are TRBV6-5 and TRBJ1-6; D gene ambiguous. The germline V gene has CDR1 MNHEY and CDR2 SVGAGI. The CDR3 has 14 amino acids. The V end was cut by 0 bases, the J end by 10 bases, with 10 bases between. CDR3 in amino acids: CASSYSRAGSPLHF. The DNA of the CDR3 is TGTGCCAGCAGTTACTCGAGAGCGGGATCACCCCTCCACTTT.

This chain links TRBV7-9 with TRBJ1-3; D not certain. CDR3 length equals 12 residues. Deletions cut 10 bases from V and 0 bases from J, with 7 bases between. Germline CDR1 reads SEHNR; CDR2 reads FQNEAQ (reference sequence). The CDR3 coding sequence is TGTGCCACCGACACCTCTGGAAACACCATATATTTT. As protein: CATDTSGNTIYF.

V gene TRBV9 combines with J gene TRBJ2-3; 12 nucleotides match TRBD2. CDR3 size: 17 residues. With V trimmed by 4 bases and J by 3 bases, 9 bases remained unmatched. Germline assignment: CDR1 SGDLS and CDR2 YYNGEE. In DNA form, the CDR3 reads TGTGCCAGCAGCCCCACGACTAGCGGGAGTAGAACAGATACGCAGTATTTT. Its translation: CASSPTTSGSRTDTQYF.

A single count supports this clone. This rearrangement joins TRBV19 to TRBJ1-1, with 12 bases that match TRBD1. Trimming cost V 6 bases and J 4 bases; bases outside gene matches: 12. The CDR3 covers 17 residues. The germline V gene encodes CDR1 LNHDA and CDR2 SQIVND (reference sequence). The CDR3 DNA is TGTGCCAGTAGGCCGTCCCGGGACAGGGGGCGGAGCACTGAAGCTTTCTTT. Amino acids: CASRPSRDRGRSTEAFF.

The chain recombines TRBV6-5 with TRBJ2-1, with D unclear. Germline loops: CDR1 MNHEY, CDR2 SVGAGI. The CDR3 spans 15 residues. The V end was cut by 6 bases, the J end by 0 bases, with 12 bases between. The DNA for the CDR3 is TGTGCCAGCAGACCACATAGGAGCTCCTACAATGAGCAGTTCTTC. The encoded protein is CASRPHRSSYNEQFF.

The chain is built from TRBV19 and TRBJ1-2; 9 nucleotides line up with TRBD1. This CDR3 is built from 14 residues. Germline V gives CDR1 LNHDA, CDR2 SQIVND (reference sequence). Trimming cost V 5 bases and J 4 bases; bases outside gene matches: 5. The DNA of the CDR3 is TGTGCCAGTAGTTCACGGGACAGGGTCTATGGCTACACCTTC. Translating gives CASSSRDRVYGYTF.

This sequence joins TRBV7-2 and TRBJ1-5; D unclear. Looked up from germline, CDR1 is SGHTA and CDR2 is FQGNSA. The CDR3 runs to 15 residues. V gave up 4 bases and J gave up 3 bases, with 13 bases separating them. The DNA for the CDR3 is TGTGCCAGCAGCTCGACGGGGAACTACAATCAGCCCCAGCATTTT. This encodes CASSSTGNYNQPQHF.

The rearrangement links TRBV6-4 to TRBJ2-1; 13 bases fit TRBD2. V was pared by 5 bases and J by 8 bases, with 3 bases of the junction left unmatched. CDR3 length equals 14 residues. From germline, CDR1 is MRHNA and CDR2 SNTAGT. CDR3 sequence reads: CASSKLAGGDEQFF. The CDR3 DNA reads TGTGCCAGCAGTAAACTAGCGGGAGGGGATGAGCAGTTCTTC.

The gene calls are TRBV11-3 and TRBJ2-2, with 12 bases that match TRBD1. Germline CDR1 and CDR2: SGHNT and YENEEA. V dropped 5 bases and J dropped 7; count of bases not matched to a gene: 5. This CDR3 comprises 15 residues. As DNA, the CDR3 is TGTGCCAGCAGCAGCCGGGACAGGGGGCTCGGGGAGCTGTTTTTT. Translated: CASSSRDRGLGELFF.

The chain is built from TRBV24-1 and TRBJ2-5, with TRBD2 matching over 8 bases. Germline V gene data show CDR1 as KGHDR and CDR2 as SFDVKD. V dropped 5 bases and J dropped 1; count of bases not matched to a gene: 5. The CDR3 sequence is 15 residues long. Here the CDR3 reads CATSGASGPQETQYF. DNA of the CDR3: TGTGCCACCAGTGGGGCTAGCGGGCCCCAAGAGACCCAGTACTTC.

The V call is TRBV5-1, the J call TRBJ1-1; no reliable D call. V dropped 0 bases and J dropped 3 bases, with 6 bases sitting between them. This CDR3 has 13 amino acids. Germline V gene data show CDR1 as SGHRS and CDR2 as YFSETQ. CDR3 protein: CASSLGHDTEAFF. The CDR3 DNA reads TGCGCCAGCAGCTTGGGACACGACACTGAAGCTTTCTTT.

The CDR3 nucleotides are TGTGCCAGCAGTACCGGGGGCACAGATACGCAGTATTTT. It translates to CASSTGGTDTQYF. V gene TRBV25-1 combines with J gene TRBJ2-3; the D gene is possibly TRBD2 (5 bases). The germline gives CDR1 MGHDK, CDR2 SYGVNS. V lost 5 bases, J lost 1 base, and 7 bases lay in between. CDR3 length: 13 amino acids.

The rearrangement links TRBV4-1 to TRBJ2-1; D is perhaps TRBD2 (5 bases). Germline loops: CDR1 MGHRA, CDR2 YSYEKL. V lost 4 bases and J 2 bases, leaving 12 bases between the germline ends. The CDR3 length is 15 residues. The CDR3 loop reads CASSPVLAPYNEQFF. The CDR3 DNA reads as TGCGCCAGCAGCCCGGTTCTAGCCCCCTACAATGAGCAGTTCTTC.

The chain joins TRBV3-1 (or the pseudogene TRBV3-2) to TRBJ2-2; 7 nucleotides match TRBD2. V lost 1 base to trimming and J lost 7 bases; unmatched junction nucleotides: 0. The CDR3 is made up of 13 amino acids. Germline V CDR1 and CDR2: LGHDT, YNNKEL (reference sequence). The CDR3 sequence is CASSQGEGGELFF. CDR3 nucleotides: TGTGCCAGCAGCCAAGGGGAGGGCGGGGAGCTGTTTTTT.

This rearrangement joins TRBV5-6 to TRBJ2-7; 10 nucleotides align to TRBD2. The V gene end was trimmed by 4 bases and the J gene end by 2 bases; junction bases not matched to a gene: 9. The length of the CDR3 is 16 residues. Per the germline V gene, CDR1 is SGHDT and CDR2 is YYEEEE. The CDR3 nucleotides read TGTGCCAGCAGCCCCCCGAGCGGGAGGGCTACCTACGAGCAGTACTTC. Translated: CASSPPSGRATYEQYF.

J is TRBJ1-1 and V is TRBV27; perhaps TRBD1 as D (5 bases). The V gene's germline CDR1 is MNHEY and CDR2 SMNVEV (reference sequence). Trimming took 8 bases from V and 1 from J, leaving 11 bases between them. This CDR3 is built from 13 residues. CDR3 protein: CASGWDGNTEAFF. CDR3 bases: TGTGCCAGCGGTTGGGACGGGAACACTGAAGCTTTCTTT.

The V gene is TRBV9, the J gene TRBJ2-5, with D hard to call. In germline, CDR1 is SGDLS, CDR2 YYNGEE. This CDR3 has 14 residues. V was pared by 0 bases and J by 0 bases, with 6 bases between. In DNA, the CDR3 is TGTGCCAGCAGCGTAGCCCTATACCAAGAGACCCAGTACTTC. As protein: CASSVALYQETQYF.

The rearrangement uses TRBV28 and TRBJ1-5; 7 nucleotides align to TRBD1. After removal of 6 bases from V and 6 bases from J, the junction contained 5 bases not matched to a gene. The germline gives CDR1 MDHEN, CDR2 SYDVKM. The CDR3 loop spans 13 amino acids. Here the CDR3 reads CASRRQGFQPQHF. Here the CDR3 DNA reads TGTGCCAGCAGACGACAGGGATTTCAGCCCCAGCATTTT.

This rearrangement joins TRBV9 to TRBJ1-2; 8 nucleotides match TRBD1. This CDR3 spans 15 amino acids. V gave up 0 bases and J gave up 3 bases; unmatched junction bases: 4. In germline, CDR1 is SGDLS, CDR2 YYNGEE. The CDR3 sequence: CASSVDQGAYYGYTF. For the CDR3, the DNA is TGTGCCAGCAGCGTAGATCAGGGGGCATACTATGGCTACACCTTC.

CDR3 residues: CAISEVARNTEAFF. CDR3 sequence (DNA): TGTGCCATCAGTGAGGTGGCTCGGAACACTGAAGCTTTCTTT. V is TRBV10-3 and J is TRBJ1-1; D gene uncertain. Trimming cost V 2 bases and J 1 base, with 8 bases left between them. The CDR3 extends over 14 amino acids. Per the germline V gene, CDR1 is ENHRY and CDR2 is SYGVKD.

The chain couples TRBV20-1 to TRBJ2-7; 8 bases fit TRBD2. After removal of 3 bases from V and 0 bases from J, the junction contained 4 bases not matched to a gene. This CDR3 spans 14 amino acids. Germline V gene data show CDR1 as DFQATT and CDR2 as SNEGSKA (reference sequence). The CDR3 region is CSASIAGTSYEQYF. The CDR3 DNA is TGCAGTGCTAGTATAGCGGGGACCTCCTACGAGCAGTACTTC.

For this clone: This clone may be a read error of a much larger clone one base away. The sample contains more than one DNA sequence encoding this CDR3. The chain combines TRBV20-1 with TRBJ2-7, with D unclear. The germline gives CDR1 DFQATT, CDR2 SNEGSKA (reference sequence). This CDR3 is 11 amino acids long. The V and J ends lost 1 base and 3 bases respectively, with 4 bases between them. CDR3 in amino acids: CSARVDYEQYF. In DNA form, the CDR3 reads TGCAGTGCTAGAGTAGACTACGAGCAGTACTTC.

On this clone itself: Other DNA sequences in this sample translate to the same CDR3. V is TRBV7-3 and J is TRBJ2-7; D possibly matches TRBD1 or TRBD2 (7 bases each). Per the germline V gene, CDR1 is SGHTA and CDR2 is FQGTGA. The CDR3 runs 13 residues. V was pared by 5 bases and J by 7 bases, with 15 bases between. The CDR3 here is CASSLDREGEQYF. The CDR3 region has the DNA TGTGCCAGCAGCCTCGACAGGGAGGGAGAGCAGTACTTC.

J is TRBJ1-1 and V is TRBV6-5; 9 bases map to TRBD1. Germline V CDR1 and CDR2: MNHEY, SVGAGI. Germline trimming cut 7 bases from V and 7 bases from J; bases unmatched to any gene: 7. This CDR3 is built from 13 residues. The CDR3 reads CASKNRQGGEAFF. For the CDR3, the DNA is TGTGCCAGCAAGAACCGACAGGGGGGTGAAGCTTTCTTT.

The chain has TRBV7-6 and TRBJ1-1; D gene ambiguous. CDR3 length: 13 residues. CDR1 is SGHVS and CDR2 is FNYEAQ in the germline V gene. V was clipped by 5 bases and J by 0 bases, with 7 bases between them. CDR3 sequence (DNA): TGTGCCAGCAGCCCTATATTGAACACTGAAGCTTTCTTT. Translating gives CASSPILNTEAFF.

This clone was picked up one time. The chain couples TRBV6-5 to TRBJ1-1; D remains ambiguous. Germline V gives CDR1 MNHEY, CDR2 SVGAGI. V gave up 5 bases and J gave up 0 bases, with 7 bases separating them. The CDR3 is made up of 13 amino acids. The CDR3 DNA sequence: TGTGCCAGCAGTCCACAACTGAACACTGAAGCTTTCTTT. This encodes CASSPQLNTEAFF.